These 9 T cell receptor beta chains came from one sample sequenced in a study of beta chain features in type 1 diabetes. Investigators reverse transcribed all isolated RNA, so they sequenced expressed TCRB transcripts. Clones were sequenced by immunoSEQ multiplex PCR, and TCRdb holds only the in-frame ones, with some missing. Of around 300,000 clones in the sample, more than 9.5% were seen once. Sequenced material: naive CD4+ T cells from blood. These receptors came from a woman aged 25 to 39 in good health.

This clone was counted only a few times. The identical CDR3 is also encoded by other nucleotide sequences in the sample. The rearrangement links TRBV7-3 to TRBJ2-5; D possibly corresponds to TRBD2 (5 bases). The CDR3 is made up of 14 amino acids. Germline-derived CDR1 and CDR2 are SGHTA and FQGTGA. The germline V and J ends were trimmed by 1 base and 1 base, with 7 bases remaining between them. Here the CDR3 reads CASSLNRGQETQYF. The CDR3, as DNA: TGTGCCAGCAGCTTAAATCGGGGCCAAGAGACCCAGTACTTC.

The chain recombines TRBV19 with TRBJ2-7, with 9 nucleotides matching TRBD1. Germline V gene lookup returns CDR1 LNHDA and CDR2 SQIVND (reference sequence). Trimming removed 3 bases from V and 4 bases from J; junction bases left unmatched: 7. The CDR3 loop spans 15 amino acids. For the CDR3, the DNA is TGTGCCAGTAGTATCCCGGGACAGGGCGTATACGAGCAGTACTTC. Translated, it gives CASSIPGQGVYEQYF.

This rearrangement joins TRBV5-1 to TRBJ2-1; 11 nucleotides match TRBD2. Unmatched junction bases numbered 9, after V lost 2 bases and J lost 8 bases. In germline, CDR1 is SGHRS, CDR2 YFSETQ. The CDR3 consists of 16 residues. CDR3 region: CASSFTSGSSSYEQFF. The CDR3 DNA follows: TGCGCCAGCAGCTTTACTAGCGGGAGTTCGAGTTATGAGCAGTTCTTC.

This clone was counted a few times. The J gene is TRBJ2-3, the V gene TRBV4-1; 8 bases align to TRBD2. CDR3 length: 16 amino acids. Germline CDR1 is MGHRA and CDR2 is YSYEKL. V shed 0 bases and J 6 bases; nucleotides not matched to a gene: 8. In DNA form, the CDR3 reads TGCGCCAGCAGCCAAGAGCCGGGAGGGTCCGGGGATACGCAGTATTTT. As protein: CASSQEPGGSGDTQYF.

This clone has more than one count but fewer than ten. The chain couples TRBV7-9 to TRBJ1-2; D is ambiguous. Trimming stripped 3 bases from V and 8 bases from J, with 10 bases between. Germline CDR1 is SEHNR and CDR2 is FQNEAQ (reference sequence). There are 12 residues in the CDR3. CDR3 bases: TGTGCCAGCAGCTTGGAGGAGCGCGGCTACACCTTC. It yields the protein CASSLEERGYTF.

This clone was observed a few times. This chain joins TRBV7-3 and TRBJ2-7; 8 bases fit TRBD2. CDR1 is SGHTA and CDR2 is FQGTGA in the germline V gene. This CDR3 is built from 16 residues. Unmatched junction bases numbered 11, after V lost 4 bases and J lost 3 bases. The CDR3 region is CASSSQRDSGNYEQYF. The DNA for the CDR3 is TGTGCCAGCAGCTCCCAACGGGATAGCGGGAACTACGAGCAGTACTTC. Supplemented by reference TRBV7-3 and TRBJ2-7, the full variable domain reads GAGVSQTPSNKVTEKGKYVELRCDPISGHTALYWYRQSLGQGPEFLIYFQGTGAADDSGLPNDRFFAVRPEGSVSTLKIQRTERGDSAVYLCASSSQRDSGNYEQYFGPGTRLTVT.

The chain carries TRBV18 and TRBJ2-3, with 11 bases that match TRBD2. Germline CDR1 and CDR2: KGHSH and LQKENI. The CDR3 extends over 17 amino acids. V gave up 3 bases and J gave up 2 bases; unmatched junction bases: 7. The CDR3 DNA reads TGTGCCAGCTCACCGTTTCTAGCGGGAGGACCCACAGATACGCAGTATTTT. It translates to CASSPFLAGGPTDTQYF.

V and J are TRBV25-1 and TRBJ2-1; D is perhaps TRBD1 (5 bases). V was pared by 5 bases and J by 7 bases, with 9 bases between. The germline V gene encodes CDR1 MGHDK and CDR2 SYGVNS. CDR3 length equals 12 residues. This CDR3 is CASSRGLNEQFF. In nucleotides, the CDR3 is TGTGCCAGCAGTAGGGGTCTGAATGAGCAGTTCTTC. The full variable domain, with the rest looked up from reference TRBV25-1 and TRBJ2-1, is EADIYQTPRYLVIGTGKKITLECSQTMGHDKMYWYQQDPGMELHLIHYSYGVNSTEKGDLSSESTVSRIRTEHFPLTLESARPSHTSQYLCASSRGLNEQFFGPGTRLTVL.

The sample holds a few counts of this clone. V gene TRBV30 combines with J gene TRBJ2-3, with 10 positions matching TRBD1. Trimming cost V 8 bases and J 4 bases; bases outside gene matches: 3. CDR3 length: 12 residues. The V gene's germline CDR1 is GTSNPN and CDR2 SVGIG (reference sequence). CDR3 amino acids: CAGDRGADTQYF. DNA of the CDR3: TGTGCCGGGGACAGGGGCGCAGATACGCAGTATTTT.